This entry concerns a single TCR beta chain. As yet, its antigen is unknown. This specimen belongs to a study of PD-L1 blockade in urothelial cancer. About the research overall: Male sex and bladder-origin urothelial cancer characterized about 85% of the 29 patients. After treatment start, blood was analyzed at 3 weeks (second dose) and at 6 weeks. Study-level results: Expansion of tumor-associated blood clones at 3 weeks was greater in durable-benefit patients. Blood TCR clonality below the median before treatment was a predictor of better survival.

The CDR3 is made up of 12 amino acids. J was trimmed by 13 bases and V by 4 bases; bases with no gene match: 5. CDR1 MNHEY and CDR2 SVGAGI come from the germline V gene. This table comes from immunoSEQ multiplex PCR, and its TCRdb copy is limited to in-frame clones, with some not included. The table has tens of thousands of clones, 82% seen once. The source was PBMCs, collected around atezolizumab (anti-PD-L1) treatment. This sequence was found in a man in his 70s with urothelial cancer. V gene TRBV6-5 combines with J gene TRBJ1-2; the match to TRBD1 covers 11 bases. The CDR3 protein is CASSSRGTGGTF. For the CDR3, the DNA is TGTGCCAGCAGTTCCCGGGGGACAGGGGGCACCTTC.